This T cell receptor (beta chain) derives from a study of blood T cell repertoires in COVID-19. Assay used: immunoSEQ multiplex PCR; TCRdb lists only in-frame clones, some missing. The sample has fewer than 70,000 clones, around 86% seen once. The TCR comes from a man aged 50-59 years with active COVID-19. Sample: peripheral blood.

The CDR3 is CASSGDRNQPQHF. In DNA, the CDR3 is TGTGCCAGCAGTGGGGACAGGAATCAGCCCCAGCATTTT. This chain uses TRBV28 with TRBJ1-5; 8 nucleotides align to TRBD1. This CDR3 has 13 amino acids. The germline V gene has CDR1 MDHEN and CDR2 SYDVKM. Losses at the gene ends were 5 bases for V and 4 bases for J; bases not matched to a gene: 1.